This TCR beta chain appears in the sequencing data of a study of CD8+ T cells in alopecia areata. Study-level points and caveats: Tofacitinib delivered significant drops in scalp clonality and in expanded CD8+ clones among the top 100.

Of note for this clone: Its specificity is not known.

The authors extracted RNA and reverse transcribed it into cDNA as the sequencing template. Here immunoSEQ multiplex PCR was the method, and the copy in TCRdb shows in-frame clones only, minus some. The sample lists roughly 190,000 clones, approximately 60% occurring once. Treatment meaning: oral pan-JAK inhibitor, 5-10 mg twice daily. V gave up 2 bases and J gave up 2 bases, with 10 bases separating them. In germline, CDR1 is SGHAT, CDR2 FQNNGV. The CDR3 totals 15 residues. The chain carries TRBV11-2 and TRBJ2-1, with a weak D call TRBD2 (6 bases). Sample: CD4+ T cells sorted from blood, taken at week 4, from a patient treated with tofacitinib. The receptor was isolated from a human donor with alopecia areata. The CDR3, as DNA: TGTGCCAGCAGCTTACGCGGGGCTACCTACAATGAGCAGTTCTTC. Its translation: CASSLRGATYNEQFF.